This entry is about one T cell receptor (beta chain). This sample is drawn from a study of cytomegalovirus exposure and HLA in healthy donors. The PCR used 60 Vbeta and 13 Jbeta primers. Sequencing was performed with immunoSEQ multiplex PCR; in TCRdb, only in-frame clones are kept and a portion is missing. The table includes roughly 140,000 clones, roughly 76% detected once. The sample consisted of PBMCs. The TCR comes from a human donor in good health.

The CDR3 loop is CASSLGAQGGEKLFF. The CDR3 DNA reads as TGCGCCAGCAGCTTGGGAGCGCAGGGAGGTGAAAAACTGTTTTTT. The chain has TRBV5-1 and TRBJ1-4; tentative D call: TRBD1 (5 bases). Germline CDR1 reads SGHRS; CDR2 reads YFSETQ. The CDR3 contains 15 residues. Between the trimmed V and J ends, which lost 0 bases and 7 bases, there was a span of 13 bases.